This TCR beta chain was profiled in a study of blood T cell repertoires in COVID-19 (dated by TCRdb to between 2020 and 2021). Regarding the complete study: The collaborator samples originated in the United States, Italy and Spain and spanned the acute and convalescent phases of COVID-19. The material from the prospective study consisted of cDNA or gDNA derived from T cells, B-cell-depleted T cells, or PBMCs. Subjects who had been exposed to COVID-19, were actively infected with it, or had recovered from it provided the deeply sampled blood TCRbeta repertoires that made up the dataset. The repertoires were made available in a free public database intended to serve as a resource for research on the immune response to SARS-CoV-2. Samples came from the ongoing ImmuneRACE study (first 160 participants) plus 1,254 subjects from 6 global collaborators. A de-identified subject ID, COVID-19 status, age in years and sex were almost always included in the sample metadata. Where HLA class I and class II types were available, the types were taken from metadata supplied by the sample provider, not from assay-based typing. Summary of the overall study and its limitations: How much clinical and demographic metadata was included differed by source and by participant, and the metadata was provided uncurated.

Germline trimming: 0 bases from V, 1 base from J; junction bases outside gene matches: 4. The germline V gene gives CDR1 as MNHEY and CDR2 as SVGAGI. The CDR3 runs 16 amino acids, cysteine and phenylalanine included. Only CDR3 DNA is held: 48 bases, read in frame from base 1. TCRbeta CDR3 regions were amplified from genomic DNA using the immunoSEQ Assay, a bias-controlled multiplex PCR. Per the source publication's procedure: Nucleated cell counts per sample were estimated from amplification of reference gene primers within the assay. To quantify the absolute abundance of each unique TCRbeta CDR3 rearrangement, sequence reads were collapsed and filtered. Productive Simpson clonality was computed per sample as the square root of Simpson's diversity index over productive rearrangements. TCRdb limited this immuneACCESS table to in-frame rearrangements with V and J called. A share of clones is missing; checked studies link under half to unresolved V genes, and the rest is unexplained. For V, J and clone size, that table is used; D and trimming come from the DNA. Present in this sample are some 95,000 clones, about three quarters of which were seen just once. About 8.1% of the sample rests with the top ten.

A word on this clone: Its antigen is still unknown. Per-base quality was not reported, and no clone a single base away is much larger than it.

Samples from volunteer blood donors who had recovered from COVID-19 were contributed by a second Seattle source. The collaborating institutions used their own protocols to collect whole blood in K2EDTA tubes. For TCRbeta analysis, collaborators shipped samples in one of three forms: frozen whole blood, isolated PBMCs, or DNA extracted from either of those sample types. The receptor comes from a middle-aged man who had recovered from COVID-19. Sequencing input: peripheral blood. The chain is encoded by TRBV6-5 joined to TRBJ2-3, and 7 junctional nucleotides match TRBD2. The CDR3 reads CASSYSSLAGTDTQYF. The DNA sequence is as follows: TGTGCCAGCAGTTACTCGAGTCTAGCGGGCACAGATACGCAGTATTTT.